These 24 T cell receptor beta chains were sequenced from one sample in a study of cytomegalovirus exposure and HLA in healthy donors. Primers: 60 Vbeta forward and 13 Jbeta reverse. Method: immunoSEQ multiplex PCR; TCRdb's copy keeps in-frame clones and lacks some. This table lists around 200,000 clones. Sequencing used PBMCs. These receptors originate from a woman between 25 and 40 years old in good health and CMV-seropositive.

The chain recombines TRBV5-1 with TRBJ1-1; tentatively, D is TRBD1 (5 bases). V was trimmed by 0 bases and J by 3 bases, leaving 15 bases between them. The CDR3 is 16 residues long. Germline loops: CDR1 SGHRS, CDR2 YFSETQ. The CDR3 nucleotides read TGCGCCAGCAGCTTGGTCTGGGACGGAGGGGACACTGAAGCTTTCTTT. Protein: CASSLVWDGGDTEAFF.

The rearrangement links TRBV18 to TRBJ1-1; TRBD1 matches at 8 bases. The V segment lost 6 bases and the J segment 3 bases; nucleotides outside the gene matches: 0. Germline assignment: CDR1 KGHSH and CDR2 LQKENI. This CDR3 region has 12 residues. Here the CDR3 reads CASSDRDTEAFF. CDR3 in DNA: TGTGCCAGCTCGGACAGGGACACTGAAGCTTTCTTT.

Worth noting for this clone: The sample carries other DNA sequences with the same CDR3. The V and J genes are TRBV5-1 and TRBJ2-3; D perhaps matches TRBD2 (6 bases). This CDR3 has 14 amino acids. CDR1 is SGHRS, CDR2 YFSETQ, per germline. Trimming left V 5 bases short and J 0 bases short, with 10 bases between. The CDR3 DNA sequence: TGCGCCAGCAGGGCGGGGACTAGCACAGATACGCAGTATTTT. Protein: CASRAGTSTDTQYF.

V is TRBV5-1 and J is TRBJ2-3; the match to TRBD2 covers 7 bases. CDR3 length: 15 amino acids. Germline V CDR1 and CDR2: SGHRS, YFSETQ. Losses at the gene ends were 5 bases for V and 0 bases for J; bases not matched to a gene: 6. CDR3 protein: CASSHGLESTDTQYF. In DNA form, the CDR3 reads TGCGCCAGCAGTCACGGACTAGAGAGCACAGATACGCAGTATTTT. The entire variable domain, with the rest obtained from reference TRBV5-1 and TRBJ2-3, is as follows: KAGVTQTPRYLIKTRGQQVTLSCSPISGHRSVSWYQQTPGQGLQFLFEYFSETQRNKGNFPGRFSGRQFSNSRSEMNVSTLELGDSALYLCASSHGLESTDTQYFGPGTRLTVL.

This chain connects TRBV29-1 to TRBJ1-6; D might be TRBD1 (5 bases). Deletions cut 5 bases from V and 9 bases from J, with 14 bases between. CDR3 size: 13 residues. The germline gives CDR1 SQVTM, CDR2 ANQGSEA. The DNA for the CDR3 is TGCAGCGTTTCGGGGGGATCGGGTTCACCCCTCCACTTT. Translating gives CSVSGGSGSPLHF.

CDR3 sequence reads: CASGLGSGTVSGNTIYF. CDR3 sequence (DNA): TGTGCTAGTGGTTTGGGCTCCGGGACAGTTTCTGGAAACACCATATATTTT. The rearrangement uses TRBV12-5 and TRBJ1-3; TRBD1 aligns across 7 bases. In germline, CDR1 is LGHNT, CDR2 FRNRAP. The junction had 7 bases not matched to a gene; V was cut back by 1 base and J by 1 base. The CDR3 consists of 17 residues.

The rearrangement links TRBV29-1 to TRBJ2-1; TRBD2 agrees at 16 bases. The germline CDR1 and CDR2 sequences are SQVTM and ANQGSEA. J was trimmed by 0 bases and V by 5 bases; bases with no gene match: 7. The CDR3 is 18 residues long. CDR3 nucleotides: TGCAGCGTTAAGGGACTAGCGGGAGGGCGCGACTCCTACAATGAGCAGTTCTTC. Protein product: CSVKGLAGGRDSYNEQFF.

The chain uses TRBV7-9 and TRBJ1-1; D perhaps matches TRBD1 (6 bases). Trimming removed 5 bases at V and 3 bases at J, with 13 bases between. This CDR3 is 14 amino acids long. CDR1 and CDR2 (germline): SEHNR, FQNEAQ (reference sequence). CDR3 in DNA: TGTGCCAGCAGCCCCACGTCAGGGGACACTGAAGCTTTCTTT. It codes for CASSPTSGDTEAFF.

The chain employs TRBV28 and TRBJ1-1; D is unclear. The germline V and J ends were trimmed by 5 bases and 10 bases, with 14 bases remaining between them. CDR1 and CDR2 from the germline V gene are MDHEN and SYDVKM. The CDR3 runs to 12 residues. In nucleotides, the CDR3 is TGTGCCAGCAGTAGGCCGGGCGCGGGAGCTTTCTTT. This sequence encodes CASSRPGAGAFF.

CDR3 DNA: TGTGCCAGCGGCAATAGGTGGGACAGGGAATACCATGGCTACACCTTC. It translates to CASGNRWDREYHGYTF. The rearrangement links TRBV27 to TRBJ1-2, with 9 bases identical to TRBD1. Per germline, CDR1 MNHEY and CDR2 SMNVEV (reference sequence). The CDR3 runs to 16 residues. The V and J ends lost 8 bases and 6 bases, in that order; junction bases with no gene match: 16.

The rearrangement uses TRBV19 and TRBJ2-1; 9 bases map to TRBD1. CDR3 length: 15 residues. Germline-derived CDR1 and CDR2 are LNHDA and SQIVND (reference sequence). J gave up 5 bases and V 1 base, and 3 bases lay outside the gene matches. CDR3 in DNA: TGTGCCAGTAGTATAGGTGGACAGGGGAACAATGAGCAGTTCTTC. Protein sequence: CASSIGGQGNNEQFF.

V gene TRBV19 combines with J gene TRBJ1-1; D gene unclear. The V gene lost 4 bases and the J gene lost 8 bases, with 11 bases spanning the gap. This CDR3 spans 12 amino acids. Per germline, CDR1 LNHDA and CDR2 SQIVND (reference sequence). In DNA form, the CDR3 reads TGTGCCAGTAGTAAGGAGCGGAGAGAAGCTTTCTTT. Protein: CASSKERREAFF.

The V call is TRBV19, the J call TRBJ1-4, with TRBD1 as a possible D gene (5 bases). The length of the CDR3 is 16 residues. Germline V CDR1 and CDR2: LNHDA, SQIVND (reference sequence). Trimming stripped 4 bases from V and 4 bases from J, with 16 bases between. CDR3 sequence reads: CASSNLGANFNEKLFF. DNA of the CDR3: TGTGCCAGTAGTAACTTAGGGGCGAATTTTAATGAAAAACTGTTTTTT. The whole variable domain, filled in from reference TRBV19 and TRBJ1-4, reads DGGITQSPKYLFRKEGQNVTLSCEQNLNHDAMYWYRQDPGQGLRLIYYSQIVNDFQKGDIAEGYSVSREKKESFPLTVTSAQKNPTAFYLCASSNLGANFNEKLFFGSGTQLSVL.

Remarks on this clone: No DNA is shown, since the ends of the CDR3 on it are uncertain; the CDR3 is the one TCRdb lists. The rearrangement uses TRBV5-5 and TRBJ1-1; the table's TRBD1 call for D was not verified on the DNA. With termini counted, the CDR3 has 14 amino acids. The germline V gene has CDR1 SGHKS and CDR2 YYEKEE (reference sequence). CDR3 protein: CASSLAVGTGNTFF.

The chain recombines TRBV4-3 with TRBJ2-1, with 9 nucleotides matching TRBD2. This CDR3 spans 16 amino acids. Germline V gene lookup returns CDR1 LGHNA and CDR2 YSLEER. Trimming removed 3 bases from V and 5 bases from J; junction bases left unmatched: 8. The CDR3 is CASSQAGLARNNEQFF. DNA of the CDR3: TGCGCCAGCAGCCAGGCCGGACTAGCGAGGAACAATGAGCAGTTCTTC.

V usage is TRBV11-2 and J usage is TRBJ1-1; D is undetermined. The V end lost 0 bases, the J end lost 1 base, and 6 bases lay between the germline ends. The CDR3 is 14 amino acids. Per the germline V gene, CDR1 is SGHAT and CDR2 is FQNNGV. The CDR3 DNA follows: TGTGCCAGCAGCTTAGACTCCGGGAACACTGAAGCTTTCTTT. The encoded protein is CASSLDSGNTEAFF.

The V call is TRBV5-4, the J call TRBJ2-3, with 11 bases fitting TRBD2. Germline V gene data show CDR1 as SGHNT and CDR2 as YYREEE (reference sequence). V gave up 0 bases and J gave up 0 bases; unmatched junction bases: 3. The CDR3 loop spans 17 amino acids. The DNA for the CDR3 is TGTGCCAGCAGCTTGGTTATAGCGGGAGGGAGCACAGATACGCAGTATTTT. It specifies CASSLVIAGGSTDTQYF.

The CDR3 region has the DNA TGTGCCAGCAGGCGAGCGGGATTTGGCGGGGAGCTGTTTTTT. Encoded protein: CASRRAGFGGELFF. The genes are TRBV28 and TRBJ2-2; TRBD2 agrees at 7 bases. The CDR3 runs to 14 residues. The J segment lost 7 bases and the V segment lost 6 bases, leaving 8 bases of the junction unmatched. Germline values: CDR1 MDHEN, CDR2 SYDVKM.

The gene calls are TRBV5-4 and TRBJ2-7; D ambiguous. This CDR3 is 14 amino acids long. CDR1 is SGHNT, CDR2 YYREEE, per germline (reference sequence). Trimming cost V 0 bases and J 3 bases, with 10 bases left between them. The CDR3 loop reads CASSLDPLDYEQYF. DNA of the CDR3: TGTGCCAGCAGCTTGGATCCATTAGACTACGAGCAGTACTTC.

The V and J genes are TRBV19 and TRBJ2-7; 10 nucleotides line up with TRBD2. Germline V CDR1 and CDR2: LNHDA, SQIVND (reference sequence). The junction had 6 bases not matched to a gene; V was cut back by 4 bases and J by 0 bases. There are 16 residues in the CDR3. CDR3 loop: CASSKGTSVYSYEQYF. CDR3 DNA: TGTGCCAGTAGTAAAGGGACTAGCGTATACTCCTACGAGCAGTACTTC.

The V gene is TRBV6-5, the J gene TRBJ2-7; 9 bases align to TRBD2. V trimming: 5 bases; J trimming: 2 bases; junction bases outside the gene matches: 7. The CDR3 is 15 residues long. The germline V gene has CDR1 MNHEY and CDR2 SVGAGI. CDR3 residues: CASSNLAGQTYEQYF. CDR3 DNA: TGTGCCAGCAGTAACCTAGCGGGACAGACCTACGAGCAGTACTTC.

The J gene is TRBJ2-7, the V gene TRBV27; TRBD1 agrees at 8 bases. This CDR3 spans 17 amino acids. The J segment lost 3 bases and the V segment lost 3 bases, leaving 13 bases of the junction unmatched. Looked up from germline, CDR1 is MNHEY and CDR2 is SMNVEV (reference sequence). CDR3 protein: CASSFPPDREEGYEQYF. CDR3 coding DNA: TGTGCCAGCAGTTTCCCCCCGGACAGGGAGGAAGGCTACGAGCAGTACTTC.

This rearrangement joins TRBV4-3 to TRBJ1-1; D gene ambiguous. Trimming pared 5 bases from V and 0 bases from J, leaving 10 bases between. There are 14 residues in the CDR3. In germline, CDR1 is LGHNA, CDR2 YSLEER. CDR3 loop: CASSSPGMNTEAFF. CDR3 coding DNA: TGCGCCAGCAGCTCGCCCGGTATGAACACTGAAGCTTTCTTT.

The chain uses TRBV5-7 and TRBJ2-2; D is perhaps TRBD2 (6 bases). TRBV5-7 is known as an ORF, though its function is uncertain. The V end was cut by 2 bases, the J end by 5 bases, with 13 bases between. CDR3 length: 15 amino acids. CDR3 sequence (DNA): TGTGCCAGCAGCTTTGGGGGGATCGAGACCGGGGAGCTGTTTTTT. Amino acid sequence: CASSFGGIETGELFF.